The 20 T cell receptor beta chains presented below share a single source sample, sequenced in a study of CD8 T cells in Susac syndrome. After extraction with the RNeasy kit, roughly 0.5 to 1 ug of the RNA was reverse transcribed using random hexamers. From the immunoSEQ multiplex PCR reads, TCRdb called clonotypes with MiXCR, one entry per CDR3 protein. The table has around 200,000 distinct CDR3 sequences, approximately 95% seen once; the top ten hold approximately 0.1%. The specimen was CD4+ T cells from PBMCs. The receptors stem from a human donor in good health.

CDR3 nucleotide sequence: TGCAGCGTTGAGAGTGCGGCAAATGAAAAACTGTTTTTT. Translated, it gives CSVESAANEKLFF. This chain links TRBV29-1 with TRBJ1-4, with D hard to call. CDR3 length: 13 amino acids. Germline V CDR1 and CDR2: SQVTM, ANQGSEA. V lost 3 bases and J lost 5, with 10 bases in between.

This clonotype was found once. CDR3 amino acids: CASSSTGYGTEAFF. The CDR3 DNA reads TGTGCCAGCAGTTCGACAGGGTATGGCACTGAAGCTTTCTTT. The rearrangement joins TRBV12-3 or TRBV12-4 to TRBJ1-1; 7 positions agree with TRBD1. The V gene end was trimmed by 4 bases and the J gene end by 4 bases; junction bases not matched to a gene: 6. This CDR3 has 14 residues.

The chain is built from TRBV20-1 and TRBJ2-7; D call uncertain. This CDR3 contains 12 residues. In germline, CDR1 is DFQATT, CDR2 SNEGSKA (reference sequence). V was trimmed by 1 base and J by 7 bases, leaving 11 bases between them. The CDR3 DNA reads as TGCAGTGCTAGAGGTCCAGGTGAAGAGCAGTACGTC. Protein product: CSARGPGEEQYV.

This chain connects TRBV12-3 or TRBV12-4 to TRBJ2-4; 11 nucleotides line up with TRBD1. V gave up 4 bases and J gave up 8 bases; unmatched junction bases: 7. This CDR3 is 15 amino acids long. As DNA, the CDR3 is TGTGCCAGCAGTTCTCGGGACAGGGGGGGAGACATTCAGTACTTC. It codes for CASSSRDRGGDIQYF.

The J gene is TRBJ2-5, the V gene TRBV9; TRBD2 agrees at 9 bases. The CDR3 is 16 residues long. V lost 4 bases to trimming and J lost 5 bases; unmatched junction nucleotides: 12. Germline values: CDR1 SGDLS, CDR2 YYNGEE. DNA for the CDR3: TGTGCCAGCAGCCAAGACCTAGCGGGGACTGAGGAGACCCAGTACTTC. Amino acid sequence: CASSQDLAGTEETQYF.

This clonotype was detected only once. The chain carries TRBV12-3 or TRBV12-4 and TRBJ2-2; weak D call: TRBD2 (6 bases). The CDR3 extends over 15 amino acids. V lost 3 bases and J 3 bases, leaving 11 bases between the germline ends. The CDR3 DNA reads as TGTGCCAGCAGTTTGGAGGGAGGTTACACCGGGGAGCTGTTTTTT. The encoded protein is CASSLEGGYTGELFF.

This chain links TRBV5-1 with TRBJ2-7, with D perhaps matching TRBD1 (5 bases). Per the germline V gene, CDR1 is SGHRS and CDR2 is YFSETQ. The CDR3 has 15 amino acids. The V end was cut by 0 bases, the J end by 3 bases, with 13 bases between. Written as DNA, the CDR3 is TGCGCCAGCAGCTTGGGTCCTAGGGGCGTCTACGAGCAGTACGTC. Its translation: CASSLGPRGVYEQYV.

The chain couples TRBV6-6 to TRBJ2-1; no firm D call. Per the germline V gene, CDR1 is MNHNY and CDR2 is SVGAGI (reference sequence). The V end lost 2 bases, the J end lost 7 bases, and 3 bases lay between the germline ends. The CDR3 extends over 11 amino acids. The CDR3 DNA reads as TGTGCCAGCAGTTACGGAAATGAGCAGTTCTTC. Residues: CASSYGNEQFF.

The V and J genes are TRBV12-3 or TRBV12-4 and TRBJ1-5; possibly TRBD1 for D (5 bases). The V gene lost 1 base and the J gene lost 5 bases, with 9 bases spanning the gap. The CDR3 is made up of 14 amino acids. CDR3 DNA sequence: TGTGCCAGCAGTTTAGAATCGGGGGATCAGCCCCAGCATTTT. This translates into CASSLESGDQPQHF.

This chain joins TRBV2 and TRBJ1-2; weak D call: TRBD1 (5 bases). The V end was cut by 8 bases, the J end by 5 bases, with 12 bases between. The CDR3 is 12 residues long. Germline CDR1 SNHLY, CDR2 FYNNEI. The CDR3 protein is CASQGDFYGYTF. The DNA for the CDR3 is TGTGCCAGCCAGGGTGACTTTTATGGCTACACCTTC.

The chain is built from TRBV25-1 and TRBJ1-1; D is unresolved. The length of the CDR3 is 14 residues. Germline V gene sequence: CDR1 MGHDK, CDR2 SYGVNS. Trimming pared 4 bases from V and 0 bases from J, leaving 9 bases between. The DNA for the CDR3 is TGTGCCAGCAGTGGCCAACAACTGAACACTGAAGCTTTCTTT. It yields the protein CASSGQQLNTEAFF.

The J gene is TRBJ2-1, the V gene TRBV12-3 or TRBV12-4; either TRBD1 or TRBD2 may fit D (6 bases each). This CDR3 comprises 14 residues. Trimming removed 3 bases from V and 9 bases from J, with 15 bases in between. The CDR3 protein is CASSFRLGGLEQFF. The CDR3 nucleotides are TGTGCCAGCAGTTTTCGACTTGGGGGGCTTGAGCAGTTCTTC.

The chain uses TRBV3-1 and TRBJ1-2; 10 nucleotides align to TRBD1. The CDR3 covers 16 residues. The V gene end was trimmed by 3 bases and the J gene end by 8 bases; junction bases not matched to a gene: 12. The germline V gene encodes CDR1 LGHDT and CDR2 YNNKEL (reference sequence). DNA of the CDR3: TGTGCCAGCAGCCAGGCCCGGGACAGGGGTAAGAAGGGCTACACCTTC. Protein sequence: CASSQARDRGKKGYTF.

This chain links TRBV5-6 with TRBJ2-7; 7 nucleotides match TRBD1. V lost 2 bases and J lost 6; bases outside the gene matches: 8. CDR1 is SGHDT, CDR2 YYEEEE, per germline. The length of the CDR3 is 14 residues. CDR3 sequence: CASSFTRDSLEQYV. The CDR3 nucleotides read TGTGCCAGCAGCTTTACCCGGGACAGCCTCGAGCAGTACGTC.

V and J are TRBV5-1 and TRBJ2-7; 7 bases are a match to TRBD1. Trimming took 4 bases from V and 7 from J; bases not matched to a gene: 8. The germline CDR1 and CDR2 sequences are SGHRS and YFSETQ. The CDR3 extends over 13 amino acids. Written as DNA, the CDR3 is TGCGCCAGCAGCGGAACCGGGACAGCTGAGCAGTACTTC. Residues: CASSGTGTAEQYF.

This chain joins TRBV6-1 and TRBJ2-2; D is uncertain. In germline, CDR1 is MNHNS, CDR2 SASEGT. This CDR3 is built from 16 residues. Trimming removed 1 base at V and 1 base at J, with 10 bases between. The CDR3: CASSEVILWNTGELFF. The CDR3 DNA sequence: TGTGCCAGCAGTGAAGTCATCTTATGGAACACCGGGGAGCTGTTTTTT.

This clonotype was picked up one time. CDR3 protein: CASRRDRDNNQPQHF. The CDR3 bases are TGTGCCAGCAGGCGAGATCGGGACAACAATCAGCCCCAGCATTTT. The chain uses TRBV6-5 and TRBJ1-5; TRBD1 might be the D (6 bases). V lost 6 bases, J lost 3 bases, and 15 bases lay in between. CDR3 length: 15 residues. CDR1 MNHEY and CDR2 SVGAGI come from the germline V gene.

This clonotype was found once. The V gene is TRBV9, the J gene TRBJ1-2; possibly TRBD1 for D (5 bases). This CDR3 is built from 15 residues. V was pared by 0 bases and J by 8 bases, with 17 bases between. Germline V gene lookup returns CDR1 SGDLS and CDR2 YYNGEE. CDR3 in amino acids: CASSVAGNRGDGYTF. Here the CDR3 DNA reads TGTGCCAGCAGCGTAGCTGGAAACCGGGGCGACGGCTACACCTTC.

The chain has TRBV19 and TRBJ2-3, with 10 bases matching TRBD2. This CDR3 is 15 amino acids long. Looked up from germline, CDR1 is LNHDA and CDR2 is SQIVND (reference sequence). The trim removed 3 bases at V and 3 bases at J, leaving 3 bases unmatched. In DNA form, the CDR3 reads TGTGCCAGTAGTATCCCGGGACTAGCGACAGATACGCAGTATTTT. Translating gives CASSIPGLATDTQYF. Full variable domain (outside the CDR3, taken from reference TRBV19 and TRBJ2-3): DGGITQSPKYLFRKEGQNVTLSCEQNLNHDAMYWYRQDPGQGLRLIYYSQIVNDFQKGDIAEGYSVSREKKESFPLTVTSAQKNPTAFYLCASSIPGLATDTQYFGPGTRLTVL.

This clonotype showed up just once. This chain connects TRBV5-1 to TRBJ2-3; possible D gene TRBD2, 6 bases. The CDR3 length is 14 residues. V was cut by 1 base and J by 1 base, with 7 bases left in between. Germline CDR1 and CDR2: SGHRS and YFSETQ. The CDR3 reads CASSLRLGTDTQYF. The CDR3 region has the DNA TGCGCCAGCAGCTTGCGACTAGGCACAGATACGCAGTATTTT.